Shown below are 8 T cell receptor beta chains from a single sample sequenced in a study of T cells after yellow fever vaccination (dated by TCRdb to between 2017 and 2020). The treatment or condition label here, explained by the study, means: live attenuated yellow fever vaccine strain. Library preparation used 5' RACE. The listed sequencing device is Illumina HiSeq 2500. The public reads were run again by TCRdb, first through fastp at Q25 and then through MiXCR, and only productive beta chains were kept. Rows with one shared CDR3 protein collapse into an entry with the most common genes and DNA. This sample holds hundreds of thousands of distinct CDR3 sequences; roughly 10% were observed only once. Less than 20% of the sample comes from the top ten. The source was PBMCs, collected on the day of the first yellow fever vaccination. These receptors all stem from a man aged 18 to 29 who received the YFV17D yellow fever vaccine.

This clonotype was picked up a small number of times. This rearrangement joins TRBV28 to TRBJ2-7; no clear D gene. Trimming took off 4 bases at V and 6 bases at J, with 10 bases between the two ends. The CDR3 is made up of 12 amino acids. Germline V gives CDR1 MDHEN, CDR2 SYDVKM. CDR3 protein: CASSSSRPEQYV. The CDR3 DNA reads as TGTGCCAGCAGTTCCTCTAGACCCGAGCAGTACGTC.

The chain couples TRBV2 to TRBJ2-3, with D possibly called TRBD1 or TRBD2 (5 bases each). CDR1 SNHLY and CDR2 FYNNEI come from the germline V gene. V lost 0 bases to trimming and J lost 5 bases, with 9 bases between them. The CDR3 length is 14 residues. The CDR3 spells CASSEALRGDTQYF. The CDR3 DNA reads TGTGCCAGCAGTGAAGCGCTGAGGGGAGATACGCAGTATTTT.

The chain employs TRBV4-1 and TRBJ1-3; D call uncertain. The CDR3 is made up of 22 amino acids. The germline V gene encodes CDR1 MGHRA and CDR2 YSYEKL. Between the trimmed V and J ends, which lost 0 bases and 0 bases, there was a span of 27 bases. The CDR3 sequence: CASSQDPRNRGRTLDSGNTIYF. DNA of the CDR3: TGCGCCAGCAGCCAAGATCCGAGAAATAGAGGACGGACCCTAGACTCTGGAAACACCATATATTTT.

This clonotype occurred a few times. CDR3 DNA sequence: TGTGCCAGTAGTATTGGTGGACTTGAGCAGTTCTTC. Residues: CASSIGGLEQFF. The chain joins TRBV19 to TRBJ2-1; a possible D gene is TRBD2 (5 bases). V lost 3 bases, J lost 9 bases, and 9 bases lay in between. The germline V gene encodes CDR1 LNHDA and CDR2 SQIVND (reference sequence). This CDR3 contains 12 residues.

This chain links TRBV4-1 with TRBJ1-3; D not resolved. V lost 3 bases, J lost 0 bases, and 15 bases lay in between. Germline V CDR1 and CDR2: MGHRA, YSYEKL. The CDR3 is 17 residues long. The CDR3 coding sequence is TGCGCCAGCAGCCATGGGGTGGCGCGGGCCTCTGGAAACACCATATATTTT. This sequence encodes CASSHGVARASGNTIYF.

This clonotype was counted at least ten times. V and J are TRBV7-2 and TRBJ1-2; D is uncertain. In germline, CDR1 is SGHTA, CDR2 FQGNSA. Trimming removed 1 base at V and 4 bases at J, with 13 bases between. This CDR3 has 15 amino acids. This CDR3 reads CASSLDAGFGYGYTF. Written as DNA, the CDR3 is TGTGCCAGCAGCTTAGATGCGGGATTCGGCTATGGCTACACCTTC.

This clonotype was seen more than once but under ten times. The CDR3 protein is CASSLSRNYNYGYTF. CDR3 DNA sequence: TGTGCCAGCAGCTTAAGCAGGAACTATAACTATGGCTACACCTTC. The genes are TRBV7-9 and TRBJ1-2; D is undetermined. V was pared by 2 bases and J by 1 base, with 11 bases between. In germline, CDR1 is SEHNR, CDR2 FQNEAQ (reference sequence). The CDR3 covers 15 residues.

This clonotype showed up just a few times. V and J are TRBV12-3 or TRBV12-4 and TRBJ2-3; 8 positions agree with TRBD2. The CDR3 runs 15 residues. Unmatched junction bases numbered 7, after V lost 8 bases and J lost 0 bases. This CDR3 reads CASSRLARSTDTQYF. In DNA form, the CDR3 reads TGTGCCAGCTCGAGACTAGCGCGGAGCACAGATACGCAGTATTTT.